This record covers a single T cell receptor (beta chain). Antigen: not known. This specimen comes from a study of CD8 T cells in ankylosing spondylitis. Study results and caveats: Disease-linked clones bore a CD8+ phenotype and were relatively rare in peripheral blood. Earlier authors reported some of these motif variants in reactive arthritis synovial fluid and blood. Among TCR beta sequences, a motif of under 10 highly homologous variants appeared characteristic of ankylosing spondylitis blood. Matched ankylosing spondylitis synovial fluid reportedly showed significant enrichment of disease-linked clones.

The V end was cut by 3 bases, the J end by 1 base, with 18 bases between. The V gene's germline CDR1 is MNHEY and CDR2 SMNVEV (reference sequence). CDR3 length: 18 amino acids. It was by quantitative 5'-RACE with molecular barcodes that TCR beta libraries were made. TCRdb re-called the 5' RACE reads with MiXCR, one entry per CDR3 protein. Of fewer than 500,000 distinct CDR3 sequences in the sample, around 24% were seen once. Sequenced: blood, either unsorted or a sorted T cell fraction (not recorded which). The chain carries TRBV27 and TRBJ2-2, with D perhaps TRBD1 or TRBD2 (6 bases each). This clonotype was sampled from a male donor with ankylosing spondylitis. The CDR3 DNA reads as TGTGCCAGCAGTTTCCGAGGGAGGACAGTTTTGAACACCGGGGAGCTGTTTTTT. Residues: CASSFRGRTVLNTGELFF.